This T cell receptor (beta chain) was retrieved from a study of control samples from healthy donors and cancer patients. The CDR3 runs 13 residues. Germline CDR1 and CDR2: SGHTS and YDEGEE. V was clipped by 2 bases and J by 5 bases, with 10 bases between them. Here immunoSEQ multiplex PCR was the method, and the copy in TCRdb shows in-frame clones only, minus some. The sample includes about 89,000 clones, more than 70% of them seen just once. This chain uses TRBV5-8 with TRBJ2-5, with a weak D call TRBD1 (6 bases). Sequenced input: blood. The clonotype was recovered from a middle-aged woman in good health. The CDR3 is CASSFTGSETQYF. For the CDR3, the DNA is TGTGCCAGCAGCTTCACAGGGTCGGAGACCCAGTACTTC.